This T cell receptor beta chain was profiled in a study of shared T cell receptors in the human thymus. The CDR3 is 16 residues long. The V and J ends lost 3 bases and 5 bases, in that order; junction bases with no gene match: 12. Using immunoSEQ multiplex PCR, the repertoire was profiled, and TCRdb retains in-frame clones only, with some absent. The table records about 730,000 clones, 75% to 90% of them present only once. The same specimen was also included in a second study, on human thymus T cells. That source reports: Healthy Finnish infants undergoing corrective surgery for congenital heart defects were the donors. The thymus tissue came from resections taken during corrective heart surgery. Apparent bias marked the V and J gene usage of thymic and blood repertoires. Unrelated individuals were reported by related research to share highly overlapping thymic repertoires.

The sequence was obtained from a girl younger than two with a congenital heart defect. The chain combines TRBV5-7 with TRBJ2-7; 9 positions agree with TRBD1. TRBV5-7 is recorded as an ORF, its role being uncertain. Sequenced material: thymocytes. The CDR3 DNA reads TGTGCCAGCAGCTGGTACCGGGACAGGGATTTTCACGAGCAGTACTTC. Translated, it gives CASSWYRDRDFHEQYF.